This T cell receptor (beta chain) was identified in a study of blood T cell repertoires in COVID-19 (TCRdb year 2020). About the full investigation: Collaborator samples came from the United States, Italy and Spain and covered acute and convalescent phases of COVID-19. The prospective study material was composed of cDNA or gDNA derived from T cells, B-cell-depleted T cells, or PBMCs. Deeply sampled blood TCRbeta repertoires from subjects exposed to, actively infected with, or recovered from COVID-19 were included in the dataset. The repertoires were released in a freely available public database meant as a resource for research on the immune response to SARS-CoV-2. Samples came from the ongoing ImmuneRACE study (first 160 participants) plus 1,254 subjects from 6 global collaborators. Nearly every sample came with metadata listing a de-identified subject ID, COVID-19 status, age in years and sex. Where available, HLA class I and class II types were obtained from metadata supplied by the sample provider rather than from assay-based typing.

The CDR3 contains 15 residues, cysteine and phenylalanine counted. Only the CDR3 part of the read is kept: 45 bases, read in frame from the first base. Based on the germline V gene, the CDR1 and CDR2 sequences are MRHNA and SNTAGT. Trimming accounts for 0 bases at V and 9 bases at J, while the number of junction bases matched to no gene is 7. To note about this clone: Its specific antigen is unknown. Qualities for individual bases were not recorded, and no much larger clone is one base off.

Broad study findings and their caveats: The quantity of clinical and demographic metadata differed by source and by participant and was supplied without curation.

TCRbeta CDR3 regions were amplified from genomic DNA by means of the immunoSEQ Assay, a bias-controlled multiplex PCR. The source study handled its data this way. The number of nucleated cells in each sample was estimated by amplification of reference gene primers within the assay. To quantify the absolute abundance of each unique TCRbeta CDR3 rearrangement, sequence reads were collapsed and filtered. For each sample, productive Simpson clonality was calculated as the square root of Simpson's diversity index over productive rearrangements. TCRdb carries this immuneACCESS record with in-frame sequences only. Its versions omit some clonotypes, under half of them owing to an unresolved V gene in the studies checked, with the rest unexplained. Clonal size and the V and J genes are those of that table, whereas D and trimming came from the DNA. The sample yields some 240,000 clones; about 91% were counted once. About 4.6% of the sample lies in the top ten.

Another Seattle source contributed samples from volunteer blood donors who had recovered from COVID-19. Each collaborating institution followed its own protocols to collect whole blood in K2EDTA tubes. Collaborator samples were shipped for TCRbeta analysis as frozen whole blood, isolated PBMCs, or DNA extracted from either sample type. In this chain, TRBV6-4 is recombined with TRBJ2-1, and TRBD1 aligns with 8 junction nucleotides. The clonotype was recovered from a woman in her thirties or forties who had recovered from COVID-19. The material sequenced was peripheral blood. The CDR3 here reads CASSDSRDRMAEQFF. In nucleotide form, the sequence is TGTGCCAGCAGTGACTCGAGGGACAGGATGGCTGAGCAGTTCTTC.